The 24 T cell receptor beta chains presented below share a single source sample, sequenced in a study of response to subunit inactivated influenza vaccine. One entry per CDR3 protein, called by TCRdb with MiXCR from the RT-PCR reads. The data show 560,000 or so distinct CDR3 sequences, 6.5% to 8% seen once. The starting material was PBMCs from blood, obtained 23 to 25 months after vaccination. Receptors originate from a man between 45 and 75 years old who received an inactivated influenza vaccine.

The chain is built from TRBV5-1 and TRBJ2-3; 15 nucleotides align to TRBD2. Germline assignment: CDR1 SGHRS and CDR2 YFSETQ. The CDR3 loop spans 17 amino acids. The V and J ends lost 0 bases and 4 bases, in that order; junction bases with no gene match: 3. CDR3 region: CASSLGTSGGAADTQYF. The CDR3 bases are TGCGCCAGCAGCTTGGGGACTAGCGGGGGGGCCGCAGATACGCAGTATTTT.

The gene calls are TRBV5-1 and TRBJ2-1, with TRBD1 matching over 8 bases. The CDR3 is 18 amino acids. J gave up 5 bases and V 3 bases, and 16 bases lay outside the gene matches. Germline V gene data show CDR1 as SGHRS and CDR2 as YFSETQ. In DNA form, the CDR3 reads TGCGCCAGCAGCTCAAGGGCCGGGTCAGGGGGCACCCACAATGAGCAGTTCTTC. Translation gives CASSSRAGSGGTHNEQFF.

The rearrangement links TRBV11-2 to TRBJ2-6, with D possibly TRBD1 on 6 matching bases. Germline V gives CDR1 SGHAT, CDR2 FQNNGV. The CDR3 covers 21 residues. V shed 2 bases and J shed 0 bases, with 23 bases lying between them. CDR3 in amino acids: CASSLLAPPGQKFSGANVLTF. CDR3 sequence (DNA): TGTGCCAGCAGCTTATTAGCCCCCCCGGGACAAAAGTTCTCTGGGGCCAACGTCCTGACTTTC.

The chain links TRBV4-1 to TRBJ2-3, with 9 bases matching TRBD1. Germline V CDR1 and CDR2: MGHRA, YSYEKL. The CDR3 runs to 15 residues. J lost 3 bases, V lost 7 bases, and 8 bases had no gene match. CDR3 coding DNA: TGCGCCAGCATGAGTGACAGGGGGGTAACAGATACGCAGTATTTT. This codes for CASMSDRGVTDTQYF.

This clonotype was seen a few times. The chain has TRBV6-2 or TRBV6-3 and TRBJ1-1; D gene unclear. The CDR3 has 13 amino acids. V lost 7 bases and J 2 bases, leaving 11 bases between the germline ends. Germline CDR1 reads MNHEY; CDR2 reads SVGEGT. CDR3 loop: CASTSRDNTEAFF. CDR3 sequence (DNA): TGTGCCAGCACTTCGAGGGATAACACTGAAGCTTTCTTT.

This clonotype was picked up a small number of times. V is TRBV29-1 and J is TRBJ2-1; 7 bases agree with TRBD1. The V and J ends lost 7 bases and 8 bases, in that order; junction bases with no gene match: 11. The germline V gene has CDR1 SQVTM and CDR2 ANQGSEA. CDR3 length: 13 amino acids. In DNA form, the CDR3 reads TGCAGCGCCGGACAGGTACTAGGCCATGAGCAGTTCTTC. Protein sequence: CSAGQVLGHEQFF.

This clonotype was detected only a few times. The chain is built from TRBV20-1 and TRBJ1-5; 8 positions agree with TRBD1. With 6 bases clipped from V and 4 bases from J, the junction kept 14 bases outside the gene matches. Per the germline V gene, CDR1 is DFQATT and CDR2 is SNEGSKA (reference sequence). The CDR3 consists of 16 residues. The CDR3 sequence: CSAIESIGQGNQPQHF. As DNA, the CDR3 is TGCAGTGCCATAGAGAGCATTGGACAGGGTAATCAGCCCCAGCATTTT.

The chain joins TRBV27 to TRBJ1-2; D may be TRBD1 (6 bases). CDR1 is MNHEY, CDR2 SMNVEV, per germline (reference sequence). V was clipped by 3 bases and J by 6 bases, with 20 bases between them. This CDR3 has 16 residues. CDR3 in amino acids: CASSFHYGGAVDGYTF. CDR3 sequence (DNA): TGTGCCAGCAGTTTTCACTATGGGGGCGCGGTGGATGGCTACACCTTC.

The sample holds many counts of this clonotype. The rearrangement links TRBV20-1 to TRBJ1-6, with D unresolved. The V end was cut by 5 bases, the J end by 6 bases, with 14 bases between. The germline gives CDR1 DFQATT, CDR2 SNEGSKA (reference sequence). The CDR3 is made up of 14 amino acids. The CDR3 nucleotides read TGCAGTGCTCGGCCGCCAAGGAGTAATTCACCCCTCCACTTT. It specifies CSARPPRSNSPLHF.

This clonotype was found a few times. This chain uses TRBV12-3 or TRBV12-4 with TRBJ2-2, with D hard to call. The length of the CDR3 is 13 residues. V shed 3 bases and J shed 4 bases, with 6 bases lying between them. The CDR3 DNA sequence: TGTGCCAGCAGTTTCGCTCGCACCGGGGAGCTGTTTTTT. Translation: CASSFARTGELFF.

In this sample, this clonotype turned up once. The J gene is TRBJ2-7, the V gene TRBV29-1; possible D gene TRBD1, 5 bases. The CDR3 loop spans 13 amino acids. Trimming left V 4 bases short and J 2 bases short, with 12 bases between. The germline V gene encodes CDR1 SQVTM and CDR2 ANQGSEA. The CDR3 DNA is TGCAGCGTTGGGTGGGGCGGTACCTACGAGCAGTACTTC. Its protein is CSVGWGGTYEQYF.

The chain employs TRBV29-1 and TRBJ2-1; 15 nucleotides match TRBD2. V shed 5 bases and J 2 bases; nucleotides not matched to a gene: 10. This CDR3 has 18 amino acids. The germline V gene has CDR1 SQVTM and CDR2 ANQGSEA. In nucleotides, the CDR3 is TGCAGCGTTATGCGGACTAGCGGGGGGGCCGTCCCCTACAATGAGCAGTTCTTC. Its translation: CSVMRTSGGAVPYNEQFF.

This chain connects TRBV10-3 to TRBJ1-4, with 7 bases fitting TRBD1. Germline V gene data show CDR1 as ENHRY and CDR2 as SYGVKD. The CDR3 consists of 16 residues. The V gene end was trimmed by 4 bases and the J gene end by 7 bases; junction bases not matched to a gene: 12. The CDR3 protein is CAISASQGRGSEKLFF. The CDR3, as DNA: TGTGCCATCAGTGCCTCACAGGGGAGGGGTTCTGAAAAACTGTTTTTT.

This clonotype came up many times. The DNA for the CDR3 is TGCGCCAGCAGCGGGATGAACACTGAAGCTTTCTTT. Its translation is CASSGMNTEAFF. This chain uses TRBV5-1 with TRBJ1-1; unclear D gene. With 4 bases removed from V and 0 bases from J, the gap between germline ends came to 4 bases. The CDR3 is 12 amino acids. Germline V gene sequence: CDR1 SGHRS, CDR2 YFSETQ.

This clonotype was seen a few times. This chain connects TRBV9 to TRBJ2-7; the D gene is possibly TRBD1 (6 bases). The CDR3 runs 14 residues. The germline V and J ends were trimmed by 3 bases and 2 bases, with 12 bases remaining between them. Germline V lookup: CDR1 SGDLS, CDR2 YYNGEE. The CDR3 DNA reads as TGTGCCAGCAGCGCCAGGGGTACAGCCTACGAGCAGTACTTC. Protein: CASSARGTAYEQYF.

There are a few counts of this clonotype. The genes are TRBV20-1 and TRBJ1-3; TRBD1 might be the D (5 bases). Per germline, CDR1 DFQATT and CDR2 SNEGSKA (reference sequence). With 5 bases removed from V and 3 bases from J, the gap between germline ends came to 14 bases. This CDR3 is built from 14 residues. In nucleotides, the CDR3 is TGCAGTGCTCGCTCGACAGTTCGTGGAAACACCATATATTTT. This encodes CSARSTVRGNTIYF.

This clonotype has a count of ten or more. This sequence joins TRBV5-1 and TRBJ2-3, with unresolved D. Germline CDR1 reads SGHRS; CDR2 reads YFSETQ. The CDR3 is 12 residues long. The V end lost 3 bases, the J end lost 6 bases, and 8 bases lay between the germline ends. DNA for the CDR3: TGCGCCAGCAGCTCCAGTATGGATACGCAGTATTTT. This translates into CASSSSMDTQYF. Based on the CDR3 plus reference TRBV5-1 and TRBJ2-3, the full variable domain is KAGVTQTPRYLIKTRGQQVTLSCSPISGHRSVSWYQQTPGQGLQFLFEYFSETQRNKGNFPGRFSGRQFSNSRSEMNVSTLELGDSALYLCASSSSMDTQYFGPGTRLTVL.

The V call is TRBV2, the J call TRBJ2-7; TRBD1 matches at 7 bases. J was trimmed by 3 bases and V by 4 bases; bases with no gene match: 9. The CDR3 extends over 15 amino acids. CDR1 and CDR2 from the germline V gene are SNHLY and FYNNEI. The CDR3, as DNA: TGTGCCAGCAGTGTTTCAGAGACAGGGTACTACGAGCAGTACTTC. Residues: CASSVSETGYYEQYF. The entire variable domain, with the rest obtained from reference TRBV2 and TRBJ2-7, is as follows: EPEVTQTPSHQVTQMGQEVILRCVPISNHLYFYWYRQILGQKVEFLVSFYNNEISEKSEIFDDQFSVERPDGSNFTLKIRSTKLEDSAMYFCASSVSETGYYEQYFGPGTRLTVT.

This clonotype was seen a handful of times. The genes are TRBV5-4 and TRBJ1-2, with a weak D call TRBD1 (6 bases). The ends were cut back, 4 bases at V and 4 bases at J, with 11 bases in the middle. The germline V gene has CDR1 SGHNT and CDR2 YYREEE (reference sequence). The CDR3 contains 13 residues. CDR3 nucleotide sequence: TGTGCCAGCAGCGAGGGACAAAGCTATGGCTACACCTTC. The encoded protein is CASSEGQSYGYTF.

In this sample, this clonotype turned up many times. The V call is TRBV25-1, the J call TRBJ1-3; TRBD1 aligns across 9 bases. This CDR3 is built from 18 residues. Germline loops: CDR1 MGHDK, CDR2 SYGVNS. The trim removed 0 bases at V and 7 bases at J, leaving 13 bases unmatched. CDR3 protein: CASSEYLYTGTGKNTIYF. CDR3 bases: TGTGCCAGCAGTGAATACCTCTATACCGGGACAGGGAAGAACACCATATATTTT.

This clonotype was seen ten or more times. This rearrangement joins TRBV7-2 to TRBJ2-2; TRBD2 matches at 11 bases. V gave up 2 bases and J gave up 6 bases; unmatched junction bases: 5. Germline V gene sequence: CDR1 SGHTA, CDR2 FQGNSA. The CDR3 loop spans 16 amino acids. The CDR3 loop is CASSLKLAGGPGELFF. DNA of the CDR3: TGTGCCAGCAGCTTAAAGCTAGCGGGGGGCCCCGGGGAGCTGTTTTTT. The whole variable domain, remainder taken from reference TRBV7-2 and TRBJ2-2, is GAGVSQSPSNKVTEKGKDVELRCDPISGHTALYWYRQSLGQGLEFLIYFQGNSAPDKSGLPSDRFSAERTGGSVSTLTIQRTQQEDSAVYLCASSLKLAGGPGELFFGEGSRLTVL.

The rearrangement joins TRBV10-3 to TRBJ1-2, with D possibly TRBD1 on 6 matching bases. Trimming pared 9 bases from V and 6 bases from J, leaving 17 bases between. Looked up from germline, CDR1 is ENHRY and CDR2 is SYGVKD. The CDR3 covers 13 residues. The CDR3 DNA follows: TGTGCCATTTGGACAGAAGGGGATGATGGCTACACCTTC. Its translation: CAIWTEGDDGYTF.

This clonotype was observed many times. The chain employs TRBV5-1 and TRBJ2-3; TRBD1 is a possible D gene (6 bases). Looked up from germline, CDR1 is SGHRS and CDR2 is YFSETQ. CDR3 length equals 14 residues. The V and J ends lost 3 bases and 4 bases respectively, with 12 bases between them. CDR3 nucleotide sequence: TGCGCCAGCAGCTCCGGGACATTCCCAGATACGCAGTATTTT. As protein: CASSSGTFPDTQYF.

Many counts were recorded for this clonotype. The chain recombines TRBV12-3 or TRBV12-4 with TRBJ2-2, with D tentatively TRBD2 (6 bases). The V and J ends lost 5 bases and 3 bases respectively, with 10 bases between them. The CDR3 has 14 residues. CDR3 sequence: CASSQRLDTGELFF. The CDR3, as DNA: TGTGCCAGCAGTCAGAGACTAGACACCGGGGAGCTGTTTTTT.